These T cell receptor beta chains were read from a single sample in a study of T-cell memory formation after mild COVID-19. MiXCR was run by TCRdb on the 5' RACE reads, yielding one entry per CDR3 protein. The sample consists of about 130,000 distinct CDR3 sequences, about 16% of them appearing once. The sample was PBMCs or a T cell subset sorted from them (not recorded which). The source of these receptors is an adult woman who had mild COVID-19 (a few samples of this study predate the infection). Cell type and time point are not known. The CDR3 runs from the conserved cysteine through the conserved F or W. D genes are given only for firm matches. Clone size, where shown, is once, few, many, or a class for clones that have expanded.

J,V,size,D,CDR3,DNA
TRBJ2-5,TRBV6-2/TRBV6-3,.,.,CASSHLDGKETQYF,TGTGCCAGCAGTCACCTCGACGGAAAAGAGACCCAGTACTTC
TRBJ2-3,TRBV5-5,few,.,CASSFLDDTQYF,TGTGCCAGCAGCTTTCTTGATGATACGCAGTATTTT
TRBJ2-2,TRBV5-5,.,TRBD2,CASSLPPGGGRTGELFF,TGTGCCAGCAGCTTGCCTCCCGGGGGGGGCCGGACCGGGGAGCTGTTTTTT
TRBJ1-1,TRBV5-1,.,TRBD1,CASSRGQRDEAFF,TGCGCCAGCAGCAGGGGACAGCGAGATGAAGCTTTCTTT
TRBJ1-1,TRBV5-4,.,TRBD1,CASSSTGAADTEAFF,TGTGCCAGCAGCTCGACAGGGGCAGCGGACACTGAAGCTTTCTTT
TRBJ2-3,TRBV12-3/TRBV12-4,once,TRBD2,CASTTGRPSDTQYF,TGTGCCAGCACGACCGGGAGGCCCTCAGATACGCAGTATTTT
TRBJ2-1,TRBV15,.,TRBD2,CATSRDGRVDNEQFF,TGTGCCACCAGCAGAGACGGGAGGGTCGACAATGAGCAGTTCTTC
TRBJ1-6,TRBV4-2,.,.,CASSQDSVGSPLHF,TGTGCCAGCAGCCAAGATTCAGTGGGTTCACCCCTCCACTTT
TRBJ2-7,TRBV12-3/TRBV12-4,few,.,CASSLAGGTEQYF,TGTGCCAGCAGTTTAGCGGGGGGTACCGAGCAGTACTTC
TRBJ2-5,TRBV9,.,.,CASSVEAGGEQETQYF,TGTGCCAGCAGCGTAGAGGCAGGGGGGGAACAAGAGACCCAGTACTTC
TRBJ2-5,TRBV5-1,few,.,CASSLAGAEETQYF,TGCGCCAGCAGCTTGGCCGGGGCCGAAGAGACCCAGTACTTC
TRBJ1-1,TRBV10-2,.,.,CASSPALNTEAFF,TGCGCCAGCAGCCCAGCCTTGAACACTGAAGCTTTCTTT
TRBJ2-1,TRBV29-1,.,.,CSVEGRLSISNEQFF,TGCAGCGTTGAAGGCAGACTTAGCATATCGAATGAGCAGTTCTTC
TRBJ2-7,TRBV4-2,.,.,CASSPRKGGLSYEQYF,TGTGCCAGCAGCCCCAGGAAGGGGGGGCTCTCCTACGAGCAGTACTTC
TRBJ2-1,TRBV4-2,.,TRBD2,CASSQVPGGNNEQFF,TGTGCCAGCAGCCAAGTCCCGGGGGGTAACAATGAGCAGTTCTTC
TRBJ2-7,TRBV6-6,many,.,CASSPQGYEQYF,TGTGCCAGCAGCCCACAGGGCTACGAGCAGTACTTC
TRBJ2-5,TRBV6-5,.,TRBD1,CASSYEAVGTGESQETQYF,TGTGCCAGCAGTTACGAAGCGGTTGGGACAGGGGAATCGCAAGAGACCCAGTACTTC
TRBJ2-3,TRBV5-6,few,.,CASSRSGFGATDTQYF,TGTGCCAGCAGCAGGTCAGGGTTTGGGGCCACAGATACGCAGTATTTT